This T cell receptor (beta chain) was retrieved from a study of T cell responses to AZD1222 COVID-19 vaccine. Study conclusions and caveats: Spike-spanning, vaccine-associated CD4 TCRs were dominant at 160-218 and 743-854. Unmutated variant regions are reportedly the target of nearly half of TCRs that are spike-specific.

Worth noting for this clone: Its cognate antigen is unknown.

Trimming left V 6 bases short and J 8 bases short, with 22 bases between. The length of the CDR3 is 16 residues. Germline CDR1 is LNHDA and CDR2 is SQIVND (reference sequence). Sequencing used immunoSEQ multiplex PCR; TCRdb keeps in-frame clones, though not all of them. The table records 90,000 to 150,000 clones, 88% of them present only once. The V call is TRBV19, the J call TRBJ1-4; possibly TRBD1 for D (6 bases). The clonotype originates from an adult in good health. The material was peripheral blood, obtained on day 0 of AZD1222 vaccination. The CDR3 sequence is CASRPSRGALYEKLFF. CDR3 nucleotides: TGTGCCAGTAGACCATCCCGGGGGGCGCTTTACGAAAAACTGTTTTTT.